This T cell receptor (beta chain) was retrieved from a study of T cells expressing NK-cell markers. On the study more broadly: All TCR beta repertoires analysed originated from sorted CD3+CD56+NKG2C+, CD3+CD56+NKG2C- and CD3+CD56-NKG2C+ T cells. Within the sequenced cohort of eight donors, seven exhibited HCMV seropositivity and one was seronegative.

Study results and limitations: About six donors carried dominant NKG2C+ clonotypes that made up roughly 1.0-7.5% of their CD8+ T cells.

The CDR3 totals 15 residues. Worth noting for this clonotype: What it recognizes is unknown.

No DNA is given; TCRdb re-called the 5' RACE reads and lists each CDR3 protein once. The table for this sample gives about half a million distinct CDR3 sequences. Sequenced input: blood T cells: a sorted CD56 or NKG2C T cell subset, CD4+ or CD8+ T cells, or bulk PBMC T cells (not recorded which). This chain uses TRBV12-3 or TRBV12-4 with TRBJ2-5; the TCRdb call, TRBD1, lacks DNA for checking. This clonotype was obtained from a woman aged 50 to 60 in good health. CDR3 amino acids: CASSLTGSGSETQYF.